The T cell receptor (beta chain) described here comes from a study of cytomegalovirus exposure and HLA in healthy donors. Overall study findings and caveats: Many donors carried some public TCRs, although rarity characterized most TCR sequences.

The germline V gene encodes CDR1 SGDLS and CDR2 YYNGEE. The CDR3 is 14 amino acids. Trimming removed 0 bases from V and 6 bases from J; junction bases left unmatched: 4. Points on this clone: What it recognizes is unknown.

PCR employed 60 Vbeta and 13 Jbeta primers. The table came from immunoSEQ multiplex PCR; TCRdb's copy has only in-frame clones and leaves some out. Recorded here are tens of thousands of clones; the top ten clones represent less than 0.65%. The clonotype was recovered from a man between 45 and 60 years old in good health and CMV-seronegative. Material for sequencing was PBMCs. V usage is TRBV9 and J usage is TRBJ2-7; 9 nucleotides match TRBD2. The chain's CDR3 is CASSVGGGASEQYF. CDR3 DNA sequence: TGTGCCAGCAGCGTAGGCGGGGGGGCGAGCGAGCAGTACTTC.